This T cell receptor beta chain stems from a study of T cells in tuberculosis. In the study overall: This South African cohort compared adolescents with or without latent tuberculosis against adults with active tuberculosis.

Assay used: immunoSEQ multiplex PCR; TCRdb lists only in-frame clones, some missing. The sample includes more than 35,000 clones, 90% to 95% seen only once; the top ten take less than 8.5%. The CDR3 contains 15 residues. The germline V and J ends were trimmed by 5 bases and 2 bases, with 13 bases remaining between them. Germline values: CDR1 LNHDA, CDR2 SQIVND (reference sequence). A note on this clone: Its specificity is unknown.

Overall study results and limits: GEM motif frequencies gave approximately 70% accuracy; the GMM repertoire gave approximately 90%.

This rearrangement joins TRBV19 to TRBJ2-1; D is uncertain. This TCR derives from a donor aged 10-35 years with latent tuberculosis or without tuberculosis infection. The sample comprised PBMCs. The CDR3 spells CASSFDTDPYNEQFF. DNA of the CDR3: TGTGCCAGTAGTTTTGACACAGACCCCTACAATGAGCAGTTCTTC.